A single TCR beta chain is shown here with its context. The germline CDR1 and CDR2 sequences are SEHNR and FQNEAQ (reference sequence). V was clipped by 7 bases and J by 6 bases, with 18 bases between them. CDR3 length equals 14 residues. This entry is derived from a study of cytomegalovirus exposure and HLA in healthy donors. Amplification used 60 Vbeta primers and 13 Jbeta primers. Here immunoSEQ multiplex PCR was the method, and the copy in TCRdb shows in-frame clones only, minus some. This table has approximately 160,000 clones, approximately 78% appearing once. The source material was PBMCs. The chain couples TRBV7-9 to TRBJ1-2; possible D gene TRBD1, 6 bases. The sequence derives from a woman between 18 and 29 years old in good health and CMV-seronegative. CDR3 bases: TGTGCCAGCACCCGATCTACAGGGAAGGATGGCTACACCTTC. This encodes CASTRSTGKDGYTF.